These 31 T cell receptor beta chains originate from one sample sequenced in a study of blood T cell repertoires in COVID-19. Produced via immunoSEQ multiplex PCR; TCRdb's table is partial and in-frame only. The table includes roughly 250,000 clones, about 85% detected once. Specimen: peripheral blood. These receptor sequences come from a man aged 55 to 69 who had recovered from COVID-19.

This clone was counted once. The chain combines TRBV10-3 with TRBJ2-2; 8 nucleotides line up with TRBD1. Germline CDR1 reads ENHRY; CDR2 reads SYGVKD. The CDR3 is made up of 17 amino acids. The junction had 13 bases not matched to a gene; V was cut back by 10 bases and J by 0 bases. The CDR3 sequence: CASAQLDRAPNTGELFF. DNA of the CDR3: TGTGCCAGCGCCCAGTTGGACAGGGCCCCGAACACCGGGGAGCTGTTTTTT.

This sequence joins TRBV3-1 (or the pseudogene TRBV3-2) and TRBJ2-3; D unresolved. Germline V CDR1 and CDR2: LGHDT, YNNKEL (reference sequence). V gave up 1 base and J gave up 2 bases, with 10 bases separating them. This CDR3 comprises 15 residues. The CDR3 nucleotides are TGTGCCAGCAGCCAAGTAAAACTTAACACAGATACGCAGTATTTT. Translating it yields CASSQVKLNTDTQYF.

This clone has only one observation. The CDR3 sequence: CASSRTGQLNTEAFF. CDR3 nucleotides: TGTGCCAGCAGCAGAACGGGACAGTTGAACACTGAAGCTTTCTTT. The chain links TRBV25-1 to TRBJ1-1, with TRBD1 matching over 7 bases. This CDR3 is 15 amino acids long. Germline assignment: CDR1 MGHDK and CDR2 SYGVNS. Trimming at V came to 6 bases and at J to 0 bases, leaving 7 bases not matched to a gene. The full variable domain, rest sourced from reference TRBV25-1 and TRBJ1-1, is EADIYQTPRYLVIGTGKKITLECSQTMGHDKMYWYQQDPGMELHLIHYSYGVNSTEKGDLSSESTVSRIRTEHFPLTLESARPSHTSQYLCASSRTGQLNTEAFFGQGTRLTVV.

The V and J genes are TRBV6-4 and TRBJ2-2; D is unresolved. Germline CDR1 reads MRHNA; CDR2 reads SNTAGT. The germline V and J ends were trimmed by 5 bases and 2 bases, with 9 bases remaining between them. The CDR3 loop spans 14 amino acids. This CDR3 is CASSYRINTGELFF. The CDR3 DNA is TGTGCCAGCAGTTACAGAATTAACACCGGGGAGCTGTTTTTT.

The DNA for the CDR3 is TGCGCCAGCAGCTCCTGGGGGGGTAAAGAGACCCAGTACTTC. It yields the protein CASSSWGGKETQYF. V usage is TRBV5-1 and J usage is TRBJ2-5, with TRBD2 identical over 7 bases. The CDR3 consists of 14 residues. Germline assignment: CDR1 SGHRS and CDR2 YFSETQ. Germline trimming cut 3 bases from V and 3 bases from J; bases unmatched to any gene: 5. Based on the CDR3 plus reference TRBV5-1 and TRBJ2-5, the full variable domain is KAGVTQTPRYLIKTRGQQVTLSCSPISGHRSVSWYQQTPGQGLQFLFEYFSETQRNKGNFPGRFSGRQFSNSRSEMNVSTLELGDSALYLCASSSWGGKETQYFGPGTRLLVL.

This rearrangement joins TRBV7-9 to TRBJ2-7; D is perhaps TRBD1 (5 bases). Per germline, CDR1 SEHNR and CDR2 FQNEAQ (reference sequence). CDR3 length: 14 amino acids. Trimming took off 3 bases at V and 7 bases at J, with 16 bases between the two ends. In DNA, the CDR3 is TGTGCCAGCAGCTTGACGGACAAGGGGCTGGAGCAGTACGTC. Translated, it gives CASSLTDKGLEQYV.

The chain links TRBV5-1 to TRBJ1-3; the match to TRBD1 covers 7 bases. CDR3 length equals 15 residues. V lost 3 bases to trimming and J lost 4 bases; unmatched junction nucleotides: 7. Germline loops: CDR1 SGHRS, CDR2 YFSETQ. CDR3 in amino acids: CASSSLGTAGNTIYF. Here the CDR3 DNA reads TGCGCCAGCAGCTCCCTGGGGACAGCAGGAAACACCATATATTTT.

The chain has TRBV7-8 and TRBJ2-6; unclear D gene. CDR1 and CDR2 from the germline V gene are SGHVS and FQNEAQ. V was cut by 1 base and J by 0 bases, with 10 bases left in between. The CDR3 totals 17 residues. The CDR3 region is CASSLVLGHSGANVLTF. The CDR3 coding sequence is TGTGCCAGCAGCTTAGTGCTGGGCCACTCTGGGGCCAACGTCCTGACTTTC.

This clone was detected only once. This chain connects TRBV27 to TRBJ1-5; 7 positions agree with TRBD1. J gave up 8 bases and V 7 bases, and 17 bases lay outside the gene matches. The CDR3 covers 16 residues. Germline values: CDR1 MNHEY, CDR2 SMNVEV (reference sequence). The CDR3 region is CASNLRGDSILEPQHF. The CDR3 bases are TGTGCCAGCAACTTACGTGGGGACAGTATCTTGGAGCCCCAGCATTTT.

The rearrangement joins TRBV4-1 to TRBJ2-1, with TRBD2 matching 10 bases. V dropped 2 bases and J dropped 0; count of bases not matched to a gene: 7. The CDR3 has 18 residues. Looked up from germline, CDR1 is MGHRA and CDR2 is YSYEKL. For the CDR3, the DNA is TGCGCCAGCAGCCAAAGGCCCCTAGCGGGGGACTCCTACAATGAGCAGTTCTTC. It encodes CASSQRPLAGDSYNEQFF.

The rearrangement uses TRBV7-9 and TRBJ1-2; TRBD1 is a possible D gene (5 bases). The CDR3 spans 12 residues. Per germline, CDR1 SEHNR and CDR2 FQNEAQ (reference sequence). The V and J ends lost 2 bases and 7 bases respectively, with 8 bases between them. This CDR3 is CASSLQGSGYTF. CDR3 DNA sequence: TGTGCCAGCAGCTTACAGGGAAGTGGCTACACCTTC.

This rearrangement joins TRBV20-1 to TRBJ2-1, with a weak D call TRBD2 (6 bases). The CDR3 is 10 amino acids. Germline V gene data show CDR1 as DFQATT and CDR2 as SNEGSKA (reference sequence). Trimming left V 3 bases short and J 11 bases short, with 8 bases between. CDR3 nucleotides: TGCAGTGCTAGTGGCGGGAAGCAGTTCTTC. Amino acid sequence: CSASGGKQFF.

V gene TRBV7-8 combines with J gene TRBJ2-3; D is undetermined. This CDR3 region has 13 residues. Trimming shortened V by 4 bases and J by 1 base, and 6 bases separated the two germline ends. Germline V gives CDR1 SGHVS, CDR2 FQNEAQ. The CDR3 sequence: CASSSGGTDTQYF. The CDR3 DNA follows: TGTGCCAGCAGCTCCGGAGGCACAGATACGCAGTATTTT.

The chain employs TRBV2 and TRBJ2-7; 8 positions match TRBD1. CDR1 is SNHLY and CDR2 is FYNNEI in the germline V gene. J was trimmed by 12 bases and V by 6 bases; bases with no gene match: 16. The length of the CDR3 is 14 residues. CDR3 loop: CASRAADRAGRGYV. In DNA form, the CDR3 reads TGTGCCAGCAGGGCCGCGGACAGGGCCGGTCGGGGGTACGTC.

The rearrangement uses TRBV19 and TRBJ2-1; 9 bases are shared with TRBD1. V gave up 4 bases and J gave up 3 bases; unmatched junction bases: 10. Germline V lookup: CDR1 LNHDA, CDR2 SQIVND (reference sequence). The CDR3 covers 17 residues. The CDR3 region has the DNA TGTGCCAGTAGTACCCCCGACAGGGGGTTGGTCTACAATGAGCAGTTCTTC. As protein: CASSTPDRGLVYNEQFF.

This clone turned up a few times. This chain joins TRBV20-1 and TRBJ1-6; TRBD1 matches at 10 bases. This CDR3 contains 14 residues. Germline assignment: CDR1 DFQATT and CDR2 SNEGSKA (reference sequence). V was clipped by 3 bases and J by 15 bases; unmatched bases: 11. The CDR3 region has the DNA TGCAGTGCTAGTAGGGGACAGGGGATTCGCAGCCTCCACTTT. Its protein product is CSASRGQGIRSLHF.

The gene calls are TRBV4-2 and TRBJ2-6, with TRBD1 identical over 10 bases. Germline loops: CDR1 LGHNA, CDR2 YNFKEQ. The trim removed 4 bases at V and 4 bases at J, leaving 7 bases unmatched. The length of the CDR3 is 17 residues. The DNA for the CDR3 is TGTGCCAGCAGCCCTCGACAGGGGGCAGCCGGGGCCAACGTCCTGACTTTC. The encoded protein is CASSPRQGAAGANVLTF.

V is TRBV7-9 and J is TRBJ2-3, with 12 positions matching TRBD2. The junction had 4 bases not matched to a gene; V was cut back by 10 bases and J by 5 bases. Germline V lookup: CDR1 SEHNR, CDR2 FQNEAQ (reference sequence). The CDR3 is made up of 13 amino acids. The CDR3 sequence is CANGLAGKDTQYF. CDR3 DNA: TGTGCCAACGGACTAGCGGGGAAAGATACGCAGTATTTT.

This clone was seen a few times. The J gene is TRBJ1-5, the V gene TRBV6-1; 7 bases match TRBD1. V dropped 4 bases and J dropped 3; count of bases not matched to a gene: 9. From germline, CDR1 is MNHNS and CDR2 SASEGT. This CDR3 has 16 amino acids. DNA for the CDR3: TGTGCCAGCAGTGGAGGCGGGACAGTTTACAATCAGCCCCAGCATTTT. This gives the protein CASSGGGTVYNQPQHF.

The V call is TRBV27, the J call TRBJ2-5; perhaps TRBD1 as D (6 bases). The CDR3 covers 14 residues. Germline CDR1 MNHEY, CDR2 SMNVEV (reference sequence). V was clipped by 4 bases and J by 2 bases, with 11 bases between them. The CDR3 reads CASSSLDRQETQYF. In nucleotides, the CDR3 is TGTGCCAGCAGTTCACTCGACAGGCAAGAGACCCAGTACTTC.

The CDR3 loop is CASSPGTYEQYF. Written as DNA, the CDR3 is TGCGCCAGCAGTCCCGGGACCTACGAGCAGTACTTC. V is TRBV10-2 and J is TRBJ2-7; D is possibly TRBD2 (5 bases). Trimming left V 5 bases short and J 2 bases short, with 7 bases between. CDR1 is WSHSY, CDR2 SAAADI, per germline. The CDR3 has 12 residues.

CDR3 coding DNA: TGTGCCATCTCTGCGGGGGGCGGGGAGACCCAGTACTTC. Translated: CAISAGGGETQYF. The chain has TRBV10-3 and TRBJ2-5; 8 bases are shared with TRBD2. The CDR3 is 13 amino acids. The germline gives CDR1 ENHRY, CDR2 SYGVKD. V shed 8 bases, J shed 5 bases, and the junction held 7 bases outside the gene matches.

V is TRBV7-9 and J is TRBJ2-7; weak D call: TRBD1 (5 bases). Germline CDR1 SEHNR, CDR2 FQNEAQ (reference sequence). V was trimmed by 3 bases and J by 5 bases, leaving 11 bases between them. The CDR3 length is 13 residues. The chain's CDR3 is CASSFPGSDEQYV. DNA for the CDR3: TGTGCCAGCAGCTTTCCAGGGTCTGACGAGCAGTACGTC.

The chain employs TRBV6-5 and TRBJ2-3, with D uncertain. Trimming cost V 8 bases and J 4 bases, with 10 bases left between them. The CDR3 runs 12 residues. CDR1 and CDR2 from the germline V gene are MNHEY and SVGAGI. In DNA form, the CDR3 reads TGTGCCAGCGATCGGGTATCAGATACGCAGTATTTT. It translates to CASDRVSDTQYF.

This chain connects TRBV5-6 to TRBJ1-5, with a possible D match to TRBD1 (5 bases). The CDR3 is 12 residues long. In germline, CDR1 is SGHDT, CDR2 YYEEEE. Deletions cut 7 bases from V and 6 bases from J, with 11 bases between. CDR3: CASSQGGQPQHF. In nucleotides, the CDR3 is TGTGCCAGCTCGCAGGGCGGTCAGCCCCAGCATTTT.

This chain uses TRBV7-9 with TRBJ2-3; D uncertain. Germline loops: CDR1 SEHNR, CDR2 FQNEAQ (reference sequence). V lost 1 base and J lost 1, with 12 bases in between. There are 16 residues in the CDR3. Written as DNA, the CDR3 is TGTGCCAGCAGCTTAGGAAGCCCTGGAGGCACAGATACGCAGTATTTT. It is translated as CASSLGSPGGTDTQYF.

This chain links TRBV5-1 with TRBJ2-5, with D hard to call. Germline values: CDR1 SGHRS, CDR2 YFSETQ. There are 13 residues in the CDR3. V was trimmed by 0 bases and J by 5 bases, leaving 8 bases between them. The CDR3 spells CASSLASSETQYF. The DNA of the CDR3 is TGCGCCAGCAGCTTGGCCTCGTCCGAGACCCAGTACTTC.

This clone has a single count. The chain links TRBV9 to TRBJ1-2, with D possibly matching TRBD1 (5 bases). The CDR3 contains 12 residues. The ends were cut back, 7 bases at V and 8 bases at J, with 15 bases in the middle. Germline V CDR1 and CDR2: SGDLS, YYNGEE. CDR3 nucleotide sequence: TGTGCCAGCGACACAGGATTTGGCGGCTACACCTTC. It translates to CASDTGFGGYTF.

The rearrangement links TRBV20-1 to TRBJ1-1; D is possibly TRBD1 (5 bases). Germline CDR1 and CDR2: DFQATT and SNEGSKA (reference sequence). V lost 3 bases, J lost 3 bases, and 11 bases lay in between. The CDR3 extends over 13 amino acids. The DNA for the CDR3 is TGCAGTGCTAGTTACAGGCGATACACTGAAGCTTTCTTT. This sequence encodes CSASYRRYTEAFF.

The chain couples TRBV6-4 to TRBJ2-3; tentative D call: TRBD2 (7 bases). The CDR3 sequence is 13 residues long. From germline, CDR1 is MRHNA and CDR2 SNTAGT. V was clipped by 5 bases and J by 6 bases, with 12 bases between them. CDR3 sequence (DNA): TGTGCCAGCAGTCTATCGGGGGGCGATACGCAGTATTTT. It encodes CASSLSGGDTQYF.

The sample holds one count of this clone. CDR3: CASSSGLAVLGDTGELFF. The CDR3 coding sequence is TGTGCCAGCAGCTCAGGACTAGCGGTCTTGGGGGACACCGGGGAGCTGTTTTTT. V usage is TRBV11-2 and J usage is TRBJ2-2, with TRBD2 identical over 10 bases. V lost 4 bases to trimming and J lost 3 bases; unmatched junction nucleotides: 11. Germline assignment: CDR1 SGHAT and CDR2 FQNNGV. The CDR3 is made up of 18 amino acids.